This T cell receptor beta chain derives from a study of T cells in Graves' hyperthyroidism and ophthalmopathy. This clonotype was counted many times. These patients, aged 18 to 65, had recently diagnosed hyperthyroidism lasting under 2 months. RNA transcripts provided the source from which TCR beta CDR3 regions were amplified. HTBI primers were the set used in a first-round RT-PCR of the TCR CDR3. TCRdb re-analysed the multiplex PCR reads in MiXCR, keeping a single row per CDR3 protein. The table records roughly 180,000 distinct CDR3 sequences, 15% to 20% of them present only once. This CDR3 is built from 13 residues. V was trimmed by 1 base and J by 4 bases, leaving 4 bases between them. The germline CDR1 and CDR2 sequences are SGHAT and FQNNGV.

This chain links TRBV11-2 with TRBJ1-4; D is unresolved. The receptor was isolated from a woman aged 50 to 60 with Graves' hyperthyroidism. Sequenced: blood. The CDR3 nucleotides read TGTGCCAGCAGCTTAGTGGGTAATGAAAAACTGTTTTTT. Its protein product is CASSLVGNEKLFF.